This TCR beta chain was retrieved from a study of T cell repertoires in cytomegalovirus infection. The sample holds many counts of this clonotype. Its antigen is not identified. The germline gives CDR1 MDHEN, CDR2 SYDVKM. The CDR3 runs to 14 residues. The ends were cut back, 5 bases at V and 7 bases at J, with 18 bases in the middle. The study's findings and limits: Cumulative frequency of public TCR beta families picked out carriers of CMV plus the relevant HLA. Dominating the ex vivo response were TCR beta clonotypes that were CMV-specific and HLA-C-restricted.

In TCRdb, the reads were re-called with MiXCR into one record per CDR3 protein. The table records more than 85,000 distinct CDR3 sequences, 16% of them present only once. J is TRBJ2-7 and V is TRBV28, with D perhaps assigned TRBD1 or TRBD2 (5 bases each). The clonotype comes from a human donor in good health (CMV status not recorded). Some clones in this sample may be carry-over from other donors' samples. The sample comprised PBMCs. In DNA form, the CDR3 reads TGTGCCAGCAGTACCGGGACCTCCACTGGGGAGCAGTACTTC. As protein: CASSTGTSTGEQYF.